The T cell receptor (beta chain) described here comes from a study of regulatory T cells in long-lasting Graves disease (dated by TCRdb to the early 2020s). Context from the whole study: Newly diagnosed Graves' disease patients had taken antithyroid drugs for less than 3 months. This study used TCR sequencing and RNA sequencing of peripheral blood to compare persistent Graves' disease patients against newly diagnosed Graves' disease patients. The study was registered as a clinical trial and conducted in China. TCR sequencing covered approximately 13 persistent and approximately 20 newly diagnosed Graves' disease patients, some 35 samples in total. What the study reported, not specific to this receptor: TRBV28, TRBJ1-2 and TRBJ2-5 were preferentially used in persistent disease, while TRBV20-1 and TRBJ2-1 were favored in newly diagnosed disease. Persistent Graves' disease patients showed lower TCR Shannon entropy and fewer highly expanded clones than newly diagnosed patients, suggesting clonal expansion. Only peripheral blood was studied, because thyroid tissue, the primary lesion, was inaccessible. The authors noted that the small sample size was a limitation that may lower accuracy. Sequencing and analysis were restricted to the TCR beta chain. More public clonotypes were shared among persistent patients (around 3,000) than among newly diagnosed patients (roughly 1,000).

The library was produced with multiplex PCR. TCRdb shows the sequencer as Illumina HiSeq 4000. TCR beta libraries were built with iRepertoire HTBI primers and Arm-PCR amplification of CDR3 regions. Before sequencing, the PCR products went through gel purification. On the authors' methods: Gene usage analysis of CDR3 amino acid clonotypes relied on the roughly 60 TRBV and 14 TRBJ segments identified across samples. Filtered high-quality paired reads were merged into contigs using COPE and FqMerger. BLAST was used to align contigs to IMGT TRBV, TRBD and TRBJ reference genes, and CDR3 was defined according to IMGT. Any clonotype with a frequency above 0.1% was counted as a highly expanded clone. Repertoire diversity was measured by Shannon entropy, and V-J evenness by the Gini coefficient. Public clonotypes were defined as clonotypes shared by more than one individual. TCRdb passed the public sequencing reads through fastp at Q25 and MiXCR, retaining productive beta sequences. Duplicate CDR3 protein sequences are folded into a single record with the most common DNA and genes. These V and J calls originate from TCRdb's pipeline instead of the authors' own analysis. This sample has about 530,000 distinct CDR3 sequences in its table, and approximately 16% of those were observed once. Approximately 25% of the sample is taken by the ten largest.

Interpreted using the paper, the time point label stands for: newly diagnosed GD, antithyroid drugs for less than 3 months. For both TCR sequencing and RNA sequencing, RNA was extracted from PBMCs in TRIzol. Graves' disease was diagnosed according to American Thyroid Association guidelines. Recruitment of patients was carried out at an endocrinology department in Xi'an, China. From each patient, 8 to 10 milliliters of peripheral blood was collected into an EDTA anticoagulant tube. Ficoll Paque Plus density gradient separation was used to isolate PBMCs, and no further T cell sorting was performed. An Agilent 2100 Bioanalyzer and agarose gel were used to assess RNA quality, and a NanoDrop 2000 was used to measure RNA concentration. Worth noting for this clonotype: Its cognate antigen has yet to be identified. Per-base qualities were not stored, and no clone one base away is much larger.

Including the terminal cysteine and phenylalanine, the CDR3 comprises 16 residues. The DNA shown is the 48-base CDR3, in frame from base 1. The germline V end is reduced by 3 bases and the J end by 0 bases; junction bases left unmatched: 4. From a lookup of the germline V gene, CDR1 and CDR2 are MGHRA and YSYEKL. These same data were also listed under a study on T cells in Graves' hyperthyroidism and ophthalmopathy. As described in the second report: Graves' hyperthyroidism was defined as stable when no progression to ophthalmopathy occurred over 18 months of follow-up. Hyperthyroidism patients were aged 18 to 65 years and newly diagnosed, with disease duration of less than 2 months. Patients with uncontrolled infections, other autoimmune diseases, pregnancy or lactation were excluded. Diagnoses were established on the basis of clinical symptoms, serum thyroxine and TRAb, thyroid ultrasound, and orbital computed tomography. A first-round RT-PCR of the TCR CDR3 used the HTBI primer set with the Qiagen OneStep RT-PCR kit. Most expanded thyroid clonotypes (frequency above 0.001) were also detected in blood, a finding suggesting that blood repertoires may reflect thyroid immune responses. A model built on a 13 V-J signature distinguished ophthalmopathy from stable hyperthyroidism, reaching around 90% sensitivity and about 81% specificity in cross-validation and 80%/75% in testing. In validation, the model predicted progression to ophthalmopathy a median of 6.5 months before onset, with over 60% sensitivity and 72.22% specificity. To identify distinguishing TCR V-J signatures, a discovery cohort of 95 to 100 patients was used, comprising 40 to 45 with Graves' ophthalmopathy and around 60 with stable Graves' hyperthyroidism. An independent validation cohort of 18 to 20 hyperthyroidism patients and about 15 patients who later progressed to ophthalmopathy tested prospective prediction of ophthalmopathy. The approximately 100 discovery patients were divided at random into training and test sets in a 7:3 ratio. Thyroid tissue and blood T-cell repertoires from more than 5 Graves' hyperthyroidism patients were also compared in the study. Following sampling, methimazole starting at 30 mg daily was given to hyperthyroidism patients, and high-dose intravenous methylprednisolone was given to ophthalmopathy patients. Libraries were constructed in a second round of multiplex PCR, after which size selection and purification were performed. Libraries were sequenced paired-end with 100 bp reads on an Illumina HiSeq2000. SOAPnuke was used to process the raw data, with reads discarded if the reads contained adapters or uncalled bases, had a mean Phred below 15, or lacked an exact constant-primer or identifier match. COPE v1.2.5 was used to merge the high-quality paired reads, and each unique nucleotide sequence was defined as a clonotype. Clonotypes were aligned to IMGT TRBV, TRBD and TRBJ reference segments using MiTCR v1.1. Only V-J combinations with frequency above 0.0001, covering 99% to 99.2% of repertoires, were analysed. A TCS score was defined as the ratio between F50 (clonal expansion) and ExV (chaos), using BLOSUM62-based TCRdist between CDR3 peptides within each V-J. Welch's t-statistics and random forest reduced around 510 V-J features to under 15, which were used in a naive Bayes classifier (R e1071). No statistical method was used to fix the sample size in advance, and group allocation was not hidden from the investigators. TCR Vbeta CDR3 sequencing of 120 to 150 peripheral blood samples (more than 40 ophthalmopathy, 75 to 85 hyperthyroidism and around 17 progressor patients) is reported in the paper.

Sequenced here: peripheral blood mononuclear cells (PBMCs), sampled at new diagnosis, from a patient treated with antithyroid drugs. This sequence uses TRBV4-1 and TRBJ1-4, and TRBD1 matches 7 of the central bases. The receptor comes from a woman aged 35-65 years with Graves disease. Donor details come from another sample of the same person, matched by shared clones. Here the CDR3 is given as CASSQGQSATNEKLFF. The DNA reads TGCGCCAGCAGCCAGGGACAGTCCGCAACTAATGAAAAACTGTTTTTT.